Presented here are 20 T cell receptor beta chains from one specimen sequenced in a study of blood T cell repertoires in COVID-19. TCRdb's table, derived via immunoSEQ multiplex PCR, lists solely in-frame clones and lacks some. The data hold some 190,000 clones, with 76% observed a single time. The specimen was peripheral blood. These receptor sequences come from a woman in her 50s with active or convalescent COVID-19.

This chain uses TRBV4-3 with TRBJ1-2, with 9 bases that match TRBD1. CDR3 length: 15 amino acids. CDR1 LGHNA and CDR2 YSLEER come from the germline V gene. Unmatched junction bases numbered 10, after V lost 5 bases and J lost 6 bases. CDR3 sequence: CASSGYRGQSDGYTF. In DNA form, the CDR3 reads TGCGCCAGCAGCGGGTACAGGGGGCAGTCGGATGGCTACACCTTC.

The chain links TRBV5-4 to TRBJ2-5; TRBD1 aligns across 8 bases. CDR1 and CDR2 from the germline V gene are SGHNT and YYREEE (reference sequence). This CDR3 region has 15 residues. Trimming took 0 bases from V and 4 from J; bases not matched to a gene: 5. As DNA, the CDR3 is TGTGCCAGCAGCTTGGACCAGGGGGCTTCAGAGACCCAGTACTTC. Its protein is CASSLDQGASETQYF.

The J gene is TRBJ1-2, the V gene TRBV29-1; D is unresolved. The germline V and J ends were trimmed by 3 bases and 1 base, with 12 bases remaining between them. This CDR3 contains 14 residues. Germline V gene lookup returns CDR1 SQVTM and CDR2 ANQGSEA. CDR3 sequence: CSVERTPGNYGYTF. The CDR3, as DNA: TGCAGCGTTGAGAGGACTCCGGGTAACTATGGCTACACCTTC.

The chain couples TRBV4-3 to TRBJ1-4; TRBD1 aligns across 7 bases. The CDR3 is 13 residues long. V dropped 0 bases and J dropped 14; count of bases not matched to a gene: 6. From germline, CDR1 is LGHNA and CDR2 YSLEER. The CDR3 DNA reads as TGCGCCAGCAGCCAAGATCGGAGGGGGCAGCTGTTTTTT. It encodes CASSQDRRGQLFF.

For the CDR3, the DNA is TGTGCCAGCAGCCAAGCCGCGGGACAGAATAATTCACCCCTCCACTTT. Encoded protein: CASSQAAGQNNSPLHF. The chain is built from TRBV3-1 (or the pseudogene TRBV3-2) and TRBJ1-6; 7 bases match TRBD1. The CDR3 consists of 16 residues. Germline assignment: CDR1 LGHDT and CDR2 YNNKEL (reference sequence). J gave up 5 bases and V 1 base, and 5 bases lay outside the gene matches.

The gene calls are TRBV10-3 and TRBJ2-3, with D possibly being TRBD2 (7 bases). CDR1 is ENHRY, CDR2 SYGVKD, per germline. Trimming pared 0 bases from V and 1 base from J, leaving 14 bases between. CDR3 size: 17 residues. This CDR3 reads CAISESIGRGRTDTQYF. In DNA form, the CDR3 reads TGTGCCATCAGTGAGTCGATCGGGCGGGGGCGCACAGATACGCAGTATTTT.

The rearrangement uses TRBV4-3 and TRBJ2-7; TRBD2 is a possible D gene (7 bases). Trimming removed 0 bases from V and 5 bases from J, with 20 bases in between. CDR1 and CDR2 (germline): LGHNA, YSLEER. This CDR3 has 17 amino acids. The CDR3 region is CASSQEGGGFRGDEQYF. DNA for the CDR3: TGCGCCAGCAGCCAAGAGGGGGGAGGGTTCAGGGGTGACGAGCAGTACTTC.

In this sample, this clone turned up once. The chain recombines TRBV12-3 or TRBV12-4 with TRBJ1-1, with 9 bases identical to TRBD1. The V segment lost 7 bases and the J segment 10 bases; nucleotides outside the gene matches: 4. CDR3 length: 11 residues. CDR3 residues: CASKQGAGAFF. CDR3 bases: TGTGCCAGCAAACAGGGGGCAGGAGCTTTCTTT.

This clone was counted a few times. The CDR3 DNA follows: TGTGCCAGCAGTGGACAGCTTCACTATGGCTACACCTTC. It translates to CASSGQLHYGYTF. The J gene is TRBJ1-2, the V gene TRBV6-2 or TRBV6-3, with D possibly matching TRBD1 (6 bases). The germline V gene encodes CDR1 MNHEY and CDR2 SVGEGT. This CDR3 contains 13 residues. V lost 5 bases and J 3 bases, leaving 10 bases between the germline ends.

This chain links TRBV7-2 with TRBJ2-5, with TRBD2 matching over 7 bases. Unmatched junction bases numbered 5, after V lost 5 bases and J lost 2 bases. The CDR3 is made up of 14 amino acids. The germline CDR1 and CDR2 sequences are SGHTA and FQGNSA. This chain's CDR3 is CASSLPGLQETQYF. DNA for the CDR3: TGTGCCAGCAGCCTACCGGGACTACAAGAGACCCAGTACTTC.

CDR3 protein: CASRQSNTEAFF. CDR3 bases: TGTGCCAGCAGACAGAGCAACACTGAAGCTTTCTTT. The chain links TRBV28 to TRBJ1-1; D is unclear. The CDR3 loop spans 12 amino acids. In germline, CDR1 is MDHEN, CDR2 SYDVKM. V was pared by 6 bases and J by 2 bases, with 7 bases between.

The J gene is TRBJ1-1, the V gene TRBV7-9; D is ambiguous. Trimming took off 0 bases at V and 4 bases at J, with 9 bases between the two ends. The CDR3 loop spans 14 amino acids. CDR1 and CDR2 (germline): SEHNR, FQNEAQ (reference sequence). This CDR3 reads CASSLALGPTEAFF. The CDR3 region has the DNA TGTGCCAGCAGCTTAGCGCTGGGCCCCACTGAAGCTTTCTTT.

The count of this clone is one. The chain has TRBV30 and TRBJ1-1; the D is unclear. Trimming cost V 4 bases and J 2 bases, with 11 bases left between them. Germline CDR1 reads GTSNPN; CDR2 reads SVGIG (reference sequence). The CDR3 has 13 residues. The CDR3 here is CAWTKGGNTEAFF. CDR3 nucleotide sequence: TGTGCCTGGACCAAGGGAGGCAACACTGAAGCTTTCTTT.

On this clone itself: The same CDR3 arises from other DNA sequences in this sample as well. The DNA of the CDR3 is TGTGCCAGCAGCCCGTGGGACAGGGGGCAGGAGACCCAGTACTTC. This encodes CASSPWDRGQETQYF. The chain uses TRBV5-4 and TRBJ2-5; 12 bases are shared with TRBD1. V was pared by 4 bases and J by 5 bases, with 6 bases of the junction left unmatched. This CDR3 comprises 15 residues. Looked up from germline, CDR1 is SGHNT and CDR2 is YYREEE (reference sequence).

The rearrangement joins TRBV30 to TRBJ1-3, with 11 bases aligning to TRBD1. Losses at the gene ends were 3 bases for V and 4 bases for J; bases not matched to a gene: 8. The CDR3 has 16 residues. The V gene's germline CDR1 is GTSNPN and CDR2 SVGIG (reference sequence). CDR3 nucleotide sequence: TGTGCCTGGAGCCCAGGGACAGGGGGTTCAGGAAACACCATATATTTT. This gives the protein CAWSPGTGGSGNTIYF.

With respect to this clone: The junction departs from the called germline gene at one end, perhaps through a read error. The gene calls are TRBV30 and TRBJ1-1; tentative D call: TRBD1 (5 bases). The CDR3 spans 13 residues. Looked up from germline, CDR1 is GTSNPN and CDR2 is SVGIG (reference sequence). This chain's CDR3 is CAWSEGMNSEAFF. As DNA, the CDR3 is TGTGCCTGGAGTGAGGGGATGAACAGTGAAGCTTTCTTT. Based on the CDR3 plus reference TRBV30 and TRBJ1-1, the full variable domain is SQTIHQWPATLVQPVGSPLSLECTVEGTSNPNLYWYRQAAGRGLQLLFYSVGIGQISSEVPQNLSASRPQDRQFILSSKKLLLSDSGFYLCAWSEGMNSEAFFGQGTRLTVV.

The V and J genes are TRBV30 and TRBJ2-7; 7 nucleotides match TRBD1. Per the germline V gene, CDR1 is GTSNPN and CDR2 is SVGIG (reference sequence). The CDR3 is 14 residues long. V trimming: 4 bases; J trimming: 4 bases; junction bases outside the gene matches: 10. CDR3 coding DNA: TGTGCCTGGAAGGCCGGGACAGAATATTACGAGCAGTACTTC. Translation: CAWKAGTEYYEQYF.

The chain combines TRBV11-3 with TRBJ2-7; 10 bases are shared with TRBD1. Germline-derived CDR1 and CDR2 are SGHNT and YENEEA. V shed 2 bases, J shed 3 bases, and the junction held 4 bases outside the gene matches. The CDR3 contains 15 residues. CDR3 in amino acids: CASSLYRDRGYEQYF. The CDR3 nucleotides are TGTGCCAGCAGCTTATACCGGGACAGGGGCTACGAGCAGTACTTC.

This chain uses TRBV9 with TRBJ2-1; maybe TRBD2 (5 bases). Germline-derived CDR1 and CDR2 are SGDLS and YYNGEE. The CDR3 totals 13 residues. V lost 4 bases and J lost 10, with 15 bases in between. The CDR3 protein is CASSPGLLGEQFF. The CDR3 DNA is TGTGCCAGCAGCCCAGGACTGCTCGGGGAGCAGTTCTTC.

The chain recombines TRBV11-1 with TRBJ2-1; weak D call: TRBD1 (6 bases). Trimming cost V 5 bases and J 9 bases, with 17 bases left between them. Germline V gives CDR1 SGHAT, CDR2 FQDESV (reference sequence). This CDR3 has 14 amino acids. CDR3 residues: CASSPLGGGGEQFF. In DNA, the CDR3 is TGTGCCAGCAGCCCTTTAGGGGGTGGGGGTGAGCAGTTCTTC. The full variable domain, with the rest looked up from reference TRBV11-1 and TRBJ2-1, is EAEVAQSPRYKITEKSQAVAFWCDPISGHATLYWYRQILGQGPELLVQFQDESVVDDSQLPKDRFSAERLKGVDSTLKIQPAELGDSAMYLCASSPLGGGGEQFFGPGTRLTVL.